Listed below are T cell receptor beta chains from one sample, sequenced in a study of spatial heterogeneity in lung cancer. TCRdb ran MiXCR on the 5' RACE reads and lists one entry per CDR3 protein. The sample gives approximately 3,000 distinct CDR3 sequences, around 4.2% of which show up once; roughly a sixth is in the top ten. This specimen consisted of lung tumor tissue, obtained at surgery. Source of these receptors: a female donor with early-stage non-small cell lung cancer. Each CDR3 is given without its conserved first and last residue. The D gene is left open where the match is weak.

d_call | j_call | v_call | cdr3_aa
. | TRBJ1-1 | TRBV28 | ASSRPGNTEAF
. | TRBJ2-5 | TRBV4-2 | ASSQGLEETQY
. | TRBJ2-2 | TRBV5-1 | ASSLSSSVITGELF
. | TRBJ2-3 | TRBV27 | ASSSLDSADTQY
. | TRBJ1-2 | TRBV12-3/TRBV12-4 | ASSPPARLGYT
TRBD2 | TRBJ2-3 | TRBV7-2 | ASSPARTSGGDTQY
. | TRBJ1-5 | TRBV5-8 | ASSLWSNQPQH
TRBD2 | TRBJ2-7 | TRBV28 | ASSYLGGEGYEQY
. | TRBJ2-1 | TRBV6-2/TRBV6-3 | ERSRTDNNEQF
. | TRBJ1-2 | TRBV6-1 | ASSGNRDGYGYT
TRBD1 | TRBJ2-1 | TRBV29-1 | SVVGQGAGEQF
. | TRBJ2-5 | TRBV5-8 | ASSSGMGRRETQY
TRBD2 | TRBJ2-7 | TRBV23-1 | ASSQSPTSGAYEQY
. | TRBJ1-2 | TRBV30 | AWAPSITNYGYT
. | TRBJ1-2 | TRBV7-9 | ASSLEGMGYT
. | TRBJ2-7 | TRBV6-2/TRBV6-3 | ASSYSWAYEQY
TRBD1 | TRBJ1-1 | TRBV20-1 | SADTGQTTNTEAF
. | TRBJ2-1 | TRBV20-1 | SARADEQF
TRBD2 | TRBJ2-3 | TRBV11-3 | ASSLGTSGGPADTQY
TRBD1 | TRBJ1-1 | TRBV5-1 | ASSQGGRENTEAF
. | TRBJ2-3 | TRBV7-9 | ASSRDLVLITDTQY
. | TRBJ2-7 | TRBV28 | ASSLLQRLREQY
. | TRBJ2-1 | TRBV19 | ASHLDNEQF
. | TRBJ1-1 | TRBV6-5 | ASSSGIEAF
TRBD2 | TRBJ2-3 | TRBV4-3 | ASSQDVPSGGHTDTQY
. | TRBJ2-4 | TRBV5-1 | ASSLEGNIQY
TRBD1 | TRBJ1-3 | TRBV28 | ASSQGGAGNTIY
. | TRBJ2-7 | TRBV7-8 | ASSPNGGATYEQY
TRBD1 | TRBJ2-3 | TRBV24-1 | ATSDWGSDRGGPDTQY
. | TRBJ1-4 | TRBV4-3 | ASSQDFRGGEKLF
. | TRBJ1-5 | TRBV4-3 | ASSQVGGNQPQH
TRBD2 | TRBJ2-2 | TRBV7-8 | ASSQGLAEYTGELF
. | TRBJ2-3 | TRBV4-2 | ASSQDRGGRDTQY
. | TRBJ2-7 | TRBV7-9 | ASSGTPSYEQY
TRBD1 | TRBJ1-6 | TRBV6-6 | ASSFHRGSAYNSPLH
TRBD2 | TRBJ2-3 | TRBV20-1 | SARSISGGGDTQY
. | TRBJ2-2 | TRBV12-2 | ASRPGTGELLTGELF
TRBD2 | TRBJ2-7 | TRBV2 | ASNLRGGNYEQY
. | TRBJ2-5 | TRBV2 | ASSTIDSAGIQEGETQY
. | TRBJ1-5 | TRBV4-2 | ASSQELNQPQH
TRBD1 | TRBJ2-3 | TRBV4-3 | ASSQDRGLHTDTQY
. | TRBJ1-2 | TRBV6-2/TRBV6-3 | ASSVLAGPNYGYT
. | TRBJ2-3 | TRBV18 | ASSPQGSSTDTQY
. | TRBJ1-1 | TRBV7-2 | ASSQNPGGGTEAF
. | TRBJ2-1 | TRBV20-1 | SARAGRGRDNEQF
. | TRBJ2-5 | TRBV29-1 | SVGEGAETQY
TRBD2 | TRBJ2-5 | TRBV7-2 | ASSLLAGGLGTQY
. | TRBJ1-5 | TRBV4-3 | ASSQDKGQPQH
. | TRBJ2-3 | TRBV6-1 | ASSEYPDGADTQY